This T cell receptor beta chain was profiled in a study of sequential checkpoint blockade in melanoma. Study-wide background: TCRbeta immunosequencing was performed on DNA from roughly 91 pretreatment melanoma tumor samples. Study observations and caveats: PD-L1 staining and CD8+ counts, not mutational load, tracked tumor T-cell clonality.

As to treatment: randomized to nivolumab then ipilimumab (arm A) or the reverse (arm B). No patient had prior DNA-damaging chemotherapy. Details on this clone: The antigen is not known.

Assay: immunoSEQ multiplex PCR; the TCRdb copy retains only in-frame clones and omits some. This sample has 2,000 to 2,500 clones, with approximately 17% found just once. The CDR3 runs 15 residues. Germline V gene data show CDR1 as KGHSH and CDR2 as LQKENI. Unmatched junction bases numbered 2, after V lost 2 bases and J lost 7 bases. This clonotype originated in a human donor with melanoma. Sequences were derived from tumor tissue (inferred from file names), sampled from a patient given nivolumab and ipilimumab in sequence. The chain couples TRBV18 to TRBJ1-6, with 10 bases matching TRBD1. CDR3 sequence reads: CASSPEDRGNSPLHF. In DNA form, the CDR3 reads TGTGCCAGCTCACCAGAGGACAGGGGGAATTCACCCCTCCACTTT.